The rows below give T cell receptor beta chains drawn from one sample of a study of cytomegalovirus exposure and HLA in healthy donors. Profiling relied on immunoSEQ multiplex PCR, and the TCRdb table lists in-frame clones only, not all of them. This repertoire includes about 58,000 clones. The sequenced sample was PBMCs. The receptors stem from a woman aged 18 to 35 in good health and CMV-seronegative. Each CDR3 is given with its conserved first and last residue. The order of the fields is J gene, D gene, V gene, CDR3 DNA, CDR3 protein. D genes are given only for firm matches.

TRBJ1-1 TRBD1 TRBV2 TGTGCCAGCAGTGACCGGGACAGATACACTGAAGCTTTCTTT CASSDRDRYTEAFF
TRBJ2-5 NA TRBV7-2 TGTGCCAGCAGCTTACTAGAGACCCAGTACTTC CASSLLETQYF
TRBJ2-7 TRBD1 TRBV30 TGTGCCTGGAATCCGGGACAGGGCTACGAGCAGTACTTC CAWNPGQGYEQYF
TRBJ2-1 NA TRBV6-1 TGTGCCAGCAGGCAGGGAACCTACAATGAGCAGTTCTTC CASRQGTYNEQFF
TRBJ2-7 TRBD1 TRBV2 TGTGCCAGCAGCATCCGAATGACAGGGTCCGAGCAGTACTTC CASSIRMTGSEQYF
TRBJ2-7 TRBD1 TRBV5-1 TGCGCCAGCAGCTTGGAAGACAGGGGAAACGAGCAGTACTTC CASSLEDRGNEQYF
TRBJ2-7 TRBD2 TRBV25-1 TGTGCCAGCAGTGTACGGGGGGCCTACGAGCAGTACTTC CASSVRGAYEQYF
TRBJ1-5 NA TRBV18 TGTGCCAGCTCTGCAGATAGCAATCAGCCCCAGCATTTT CASSADSNQPQHF
TRBJ1-2 NA TRBV2 TGTGCCAGCAGTGAAAGAGAAACCTATGGCTACACCTTC CASSERETYGYTF
TRBJ2-7 NA TRBV12-5 TGTGCTAGTGGGTTGGACAGAGCCTACGAGCAGTACTTC CASGLDRAYEQYF
TRBJ1-2 NA TRBV5-1 TGCGCCAGCAGCTCCACTATTGACGGCTATGGCTACACCTTC CASSSTIDGYGYTF
TRBJ1-1 TRBD1 TRBV18 TGTGCCAGCTCCCAGGGACAGGGCAACACTGAAGCTTTCTTT CASSQGQGNTEAFF
TRBJ1-4 TRBD1 TRBV5-4 TGTGCCAGCAGCCCCGGGACAGGGAATGAAAAACTGTTTTTT CASSPGTGNEKLFF
TRBJ2-3 NA TRBV2 TGTGCCAGCTCACACCTTCGGGGAACAGATACGCAGTATTTT CASSHLRGTDTQYF
TRBJ1-1 NA TRBV27 TGTGCCAGCCTCCCCACGGTCCGTCTGGACACTGAAGCTTTCTTT CASLPTVRLDTEAFF
TRBJ2-3 NA TRBV20-1 TGCAGTGGCGGGCGTATAGATACGCAGTATTTT CSGGRIDTQYF